A single sample is the source of the 13 T cell receptor beta chains below, sequenced in a study of post-analysis software for immune sequencing data. Unique molecular identifiers featured in each of the TCR beta cDNA libraries. Using its own MiXCR run on the PCR reads, TCRdb lists one record per CDR3 protein. The table has roughly 600,000 distinct CDR3 sequences, 44% seen once; the top ten hold under 2%. General study findings and limits: Patients had higher frequencies than controls of roughly 5 TRBV segments, including TRBV5-6, TRBV5-1 and TRBV20-1.

No antigens are known for them. The sample taken for sequencing was blood. These receptors all stem from a girl aged 5-17 years with multiple sclerosis.

The chain combines TRBV4-1 with TRBJ2-7; the match to TRBD2 covers 10 bases. Germline CDR1 reads MGHRA; CDR2 reads YSYEKL. V shed 1 base and J 3 bases; nucleotides not matched to a gene: 3. The CDR3 consists of 15 residues. DNA for the CDR3: TGCGCCAGCAGCCAAGTACTAGCGGGATTCTACGAGCAGTACTTC. Residues: CASSQVLAGFYEQYF.

V usage is TRBV6-1 and J usage is TRBJ2-1, with D possibly being TRBD1 (5 bases). The J call may be mistaken, given a closer DNA end match to TRBJ2-7. Germline CDR1 and CDR2: MNHNS and SASEGT. This CDR3 comprises 13 residues. CDR3 sequence: CATGRVSYNEQYF. CDR3 DNA sequence: TGTGCCACCGGCAGGGTCTCCTACAATGAGCAGTACTTC.

The rearrangement joins TRBV6-6 to TRBJ2-4; D remains ambiguous. The assigned J gene may be wrong: the sequence end matches TRBJ2-7 better. There are 14 residues in the CDR3. The V gene's germline CDR1 is MNHNY and CDR2 SVGAGI (reference sequence). CDR3 in DNA: TGTGCCAGCAGTCCAACAAAAAGCTCCTACGAGCAGTACTTC. Translation: CASSPTKSSYEQYF.

CDR3 residues: CSARDYLLAVETQYF. CDR3 bases: TGCAGTGCTAGAGATTATTTACTAGCGGTAGAGACCCAGTACTTC. The rearrangement links TRBV20-1 to TRBJ2-5; 8 bases are shared with TRBD2. V dropped 0 bases and J dropped 4; count of bases not matched to a gene: 7. The CDR3 totals 15 residues. CDR1 and CDR2 (germline): DFQATT, SNEGSKA (reference sequence).

The chain joins TRBV7-9 to TRBJ2-6, with D perhaps TRBD1 (6 bases). Trimming shortened V by 5 bases and J by 0 bases, and 17 bases separated the two germline ends. There are 18 residues in the CDR3. The germline gives CDR1 SEHNR, CDR2 FQNEAQ (reference sequence). In DNA, the CDR3 is TGTGCCAGCAGCCCGGATCCCCGACAGGTCTCTGGGGCCAACGTCCTGACTTTC. Translation gives CASSPDPRQVSGANVLTF.

The chain combines TRBV10-1 with TRBJ2-7; 10 bases are shared with TRBD2. This CDR3 is 15 amino acids long. V was pared by 8 bases and J by 0 bases, with 7 bases of the junction left unmatched. Looked up from germline, CDR1 is WNHNN and CDR2 is SYGVQD (reference sequence). The CDR3 spells CASWYIAGGSYEQYF. CDR3 bases: TGCGCCAGCTGGTACATAGCGGGAGGCTCCTACGAGCAGTACTTC.

The chain combines TRBV4-2 with TRBJ2-7, with D perhaps TRBD1 (6 bases). This CDR3 region has 16 residues. The germline gives CDR1 LGHNA, CDR2 YNFKEQ. The ends were cut back, 1 base at V and 2 bases at J, with 15 bases in the middle. CDR3 DNA: TGTGCCAGCAGCCAAGTCCCAGGGGCTACTACCTACGAGCAGTACTTC. It encodes CASSQVPGATTYEQYF.

The genes are TRBV20-1 and TRBJ2-3; 10 nucleotides line up with TRBD1. This CDR3 spans 16 amino acids. Unmatched junction bases numbered 12, after V lost 6 bases and J lost 3 bases. Germline V gene sequence: CDR1 DFQATT, CDR2 SNEGSKA (reference sequence). In DNA form, the CDR3 reads TGCAGTGCCCCCGGGACAGGGGAGATAATGACAGATACGCAGTATTTT. It specifies CSAPGTGEIMTDTQYF.

This clonotype showed up just a few times. A junction boundary mismatches the germline segment, possibly from a read error. This sequence joins TRBV3-1 and TRBJ2-1; a weak D match, TRBD1 (6 bases). The CDR3 loop spans 14 amino acids. Germline values: CDR1 LGHDT, CDR2 YNNKEL (reference sequence). The CDR3 loop is CVSSFRDTSNEQFF. CDR3 bases: TGTGTCAGCAGCTTCCGGGACACCTCCAATGAGCAGTTCTTC.

The chain has TRBV12-5 and TRBJ2-4, with 13 positions matching TRBD2. The tail of the sequence fits TRBJ2-7 better, so the J call may be wrong. This CDR3 is 19 amino acids long. Germline V gives CDR1 LGHNT, CDR2 FRNRAP. Here the CDR3 DNA reads TGTGCTAGTGGTTTGGTATATCTTGGGACTAGCGGGACACCCTACGAGCAGTACTTC. Amino acid sequence: CASGLVYLGTSGTPYEQYF.

This rearrangement joins TRBV7-9 to TRBJ1-2; unclear D gene. CDR3 length: 13 amino acids. Germline CDR1 is SEHNR and CDR2 is FQNEAQ (reference sequence). V was trimmed by 4 bases and J by 8 bases, leaving 14 bases between them. CDR3 coding DNA: TGTGCCAGCAGCTCCACGGACGGTTTCGGCTACACCTTC. The encoded protein is CASSSTDGFGYTF. The full variable domain, in which reference TRBV7-9 and TRBJ1-2 provide the parts outside the CDR3, is DTGVSQNPRHKITKRGQNVTFRCDPISEHNRLYWYRQTLGQGPEFLTYFQNEAQLEKSRLLSDRFSAERPKGSFSTLEIQRTEQGDSAMYLCASSSTDGFGYTFGSGTRLTVV.

This clonotype was detected only a few times. V is TRBV29-1 and J is TRBJ2-3, with D unclear. Trimming pared 5 bases from V and 0 bases from J, leaving 9 bases between. Germline CDR1 SQVTM, CDR2 ANQGSEA. This CDR3 is built from 13 residues. The CDR3 loop is CSVSELSTDTQYF. CDR3 bases: TGCAGCGTTTCGGAACTCAGCACAGATACGCAGTATTTT.

As concerns this clonotype: The junction does not match germline at one end; this may be a read error. The gene calls are TRBV2 and TRBJ1-6; D ambiguous. CDR1 is SNHLY, CDR2 FYNNEI, per germline. This CDR3 spans 12 amino acids. The CDR3 DNA reads TGTGCCAGCAGGGAAAGGAGGTCACCCCCCCACTTT. This sequence encodes CASRERRSPPHF.